Following are 9 T cell receptor beta chains from one sample sequenced in a study of CD8 T cells in ankylosing spondylitis. TCRdb re-called the 5' RACE reads through MiXCR, storing one row per CDR3 protein. The sample carries some 200,000 distinct CDR3 sequences, 10% to 15% recorded once. Sequencing used blood, either unsorted or a sorted T cell fraction (not recorded which). These receptors were taken from a male donor with ankylosing spondylitis or in good health (not recorded which).

The chain recombines TRBV3-1 with TRBJ2-7; D tentatively fits TRBD1 or TRBD2 (6 bases each). The CDR3 is 12 residues long. Germline CDR1 and CDR2: LGHDT and YNNKEL (reference sequence). Trimming cost V 4 bases and J 8 bases, with 12 bases left between them. The CDR3 DNA reads as TGTGCCAGCAGCCTTCGGGGGCACCAGCAGTACTTC. Translation: CASSLRGHQQYF.

The sample holds a few counts of this clonotype. The chain employs TRBV6-6 and TRBJ1-4, with D uncertain. V was shortened by 0 bases and J by 6 bases, with 2 bases between the two germline ends. The CDR3 covers 12 residues. The V gene's germline CDR1 is MNHNY and CDR2 SVGAGI (reference sequence). The CDR3 protein is CASSYSYEKLFF. The CDR3 DNA follows: TGTGCCAGCAGTTACTCGTATGAAAAACTGTTTTTT.

This clonotype came up many times. V and J are TRBV5-1 and TRBJ1-1, with a tentative D call TRBD1 (6 bases). Trimming removed 3 bases at V and 1 base at J, with 7 bases between. The germline CDR1 and CDR2 sequences are SGHRS and YFSETQ. The CDR3 runs 13 residues. This CDR3 is CASSWGPNTEAFF. CDR3 sequence (DNA): TGCGCCAGCAGCTGGGGGCCGAACACTGAAGCTTTCTTT.

This clonotype was observed a few times. V is TRBV12-3 or TRBV12-4 and J is TRBJ2-1; tentatively, D is TRBD1 or TRBD2 (5 bases each). This CDR3 spans 13 amino acids. With 6 bases removed from V and 9 bases from J, the gap between germline ends came to 15 bases. CDR3 DNA sequence: TGTGCCAGCAGCCCCGGGACCTCAGGTGAGCAGTTCTTC. Translated: CASSPGTSGEQFF.

The chain links TRBV20-1 to TRBJ2-2; 13 positions match TRBD2. With 0 bases clipped from V and 4 bases from J, the junction kept 2 bases outside the gene matches. This CDR3 is 16 amino acids long. The germline CDR1 and CDR2 sequences are DFQATT and SNEGSKA (reference sequence). The CDR3 nucleotides are TGCAGTGCTAGAGACACTAGCGGGAGGGGCACCGGGGAGCTGTTTTTT. It yields the protein CSARDTSGRGTGELFF.

This clonotype was counted only a few times. The chain links TRBV20-1 to TRBJ1-5; no clear D gene. The CDR3 sequence is 15 residues long. Per germline, CDR1 DFQATT and CDR2 SNEGSKA (reference sequence). The V end lost 3 bases, the J end lost 0 bases, and 12 bases lay between the germline ends. The CDR3 is CSASLGINSNQPQHF. The CDR3 coding sequence is TGCAGTGCTAGTCTCGGGATTAATAGCAATCAGCCCCAGCATTTT.

This clonotype has only a few counts. V usage is TRBV18 and J usage is TRBJ2-3, with D tentatively TRBD2 (6 bases). This CDR3 spans 13 amino acids. V was trimmed by 3 bases and J by 5 bases, leaving 9 bases between them. The germline V gene has CDR1 KGHSH and CDR2 LQKENI. CDR3: CASSPTGEDTQYF. The CDR3 DNA reads as TGTGCCAGCTCACCTACGGGGGAAGATACGCAGTATTTT. The full variable domain, with the rest looked up from reference TRBV18 and TRBJ2-3, is NAGVMQNPRHLVRRRGQEARLRCSPMKGHSHVYWYRQLPEEGLKFMVYLQKENIIDESGMPKERFSAEFPKEGPSILRIQQVVRGDSAAYFCASSPTGEDTQYFGPGTRLTVL.

This clonotype was seen a handful of times. V and J are TRBV24-1 and TRBJ2-2; D ambiguous. Trimming cost V 9 bases and J 2 bases, with 9 bases left between them. The CDR3 consists of 13 residues. Germline V CDR1 and CDR2: KGHDR, SFDVKD. CDR3 in DNA: TGTGCCACCGGGTCCCCAAACACCGGGGAGCTGTTTTTT. It codes for CATGSPNTGELFF.

The genes are TRBV2 and TRBJ2-7; maybe TRBD1 (6 bases). Germline V lookup: CDR1 SNHLY, CDR2 FYNNEI. V lost 6 bases and J lost 6, with 12 bases in between. CDR3 length: 12 amino acids. CDR3 residues: CASRARTVEQYF. Here the CDR3 DNA reads TGTGCCAGCAGGGCCCGGACAGTCGAGCAGTACTTC. Based on the CDR3 plus reference TRBV2 and TRBJ2-7, the full variable domain is EPEVTQTPSHQVTQMGQEVILRCVPISNHLYFYWYRQILGQKVEFLVSFYNNEISEKSEIFDDQFSVERPDGSNFTLKIRSTKLEDSAMYFCASRARTVEQYFGPGTRLTVT.